The 6 T cell receptor beta chains reported below all come from one sample, sequenced in a study of blood T cell repertoires in COVID-19. Clones were sequenced by immunoSEQ multiplex PCR, and TCRdb holds only the in-frame ones, with some missing. There are about 350,000 clones in the sample; 85% to 90% occur only once, and around 6% lies in the top ten. The sample consisted of peripheral blood. The receptors stem from a woman aged 50 to 60 with COVID-19, enrolled during active disease.

V gene TRBV6-2 or TRBV6-3 combines with J gene TRBJ2-7; 9 bases align to TRBD2. V gave up 5 bases and J gave up 0 bases; unmatched junction bases: 2. Germline lookup yields CDR1 MNHEY and CDR2 SVGEGT. The CDR3 consists of 14 residues. The CDR3 sequence: CASSSGRLSYEQYF. CDR3 nucleotide sequence: TGTGCCAGCAGTAGCGGGAGGCTCTCCTACGAGCAGTACTTC.

This rearrangement joins TRBV6-5 to TRBJ1-6; no clear D gene. The V gene's germline CDR1 is MNHEY and CDR2 SVGAGI. Trimming pared 5 bases from V and 2 bases from J, leaving 7 bases between. This CDR3 contains 14 residues. The DNA for the CDR3 is TGTGCCAGCAGTCGACAAGCCTATAATTCACCCCTCCACTTT. Its protein is CASSRQAYNSPLHF.

The chain couples TRBV10-1 to TRBJ2-7; the D gene is possibly TRBD1 (6 bases). From germline, CDR1 is WNHNN and CDR2 SYGVQD (reference sequence). The CDR3 runs to 15 residues. The ends were cut back, 1 base at V and 2 bases at J, with 12 bases in the middle. CDR3 sequence (DNA): TGCGCCAGCAGTGAGTTCAGGGGACAACCCTACGAGCAGTACTTC. Translated, it gives CASSEFRGQPYEQYF.

The chain has TRBV11-2 and TRBJ2-2; TRBD2 matches at 7 bases. This CDR3 contains 14 residues. J lost 4 bases, V lost 4 bases, and 3 bases had no gene match. CDR1 is SGHAT, CDR2 FQNNGV, per germline. Here the CDR3 reads CASSYSSGTGELFF. The CDR3 DNA is TGTGCCAGCAGCTATTCTAGCGGCACCGGGGAGCTGTTTTTT. The variable domain in full, completed from reference TRBV11-2 and TRBJ2-2, reads EAGVAQSPRYKIIEKRQSVAFWCNPISGHATLYWYQQILGQGPKLLIQFQNNGVVDDSQLPKDRFSAERLKGVDSTLKIQPAKLEDSAVYLCASSYSSGTGELFFGEGSRLTVL.

The V gene is TRBV5-1, the J gene TRBJ2-7, with 12 nucleotides matching TRBD1. V shed 6 bases, J shed 3 bases, and the junction held 10 bases outside the gene matches. The CDR3 consists of 16 residues. Germline V lookup: CDR1 SGHRS, CDR2 YFSETQ. The CDR3 DNA sequence: TGCGCCAGCACGGGACAGGGGGCGGGACCGAACTACGAGCAGTACTTC. It specifies CASTGQGAGPNYEQYF.

This sequence joins TRBV19 and TRBJ1-1, with D possibly TRBD1 on 5 matching bases. Germline V lookup: CDR1 LNHDA, CDR2 SQIVND (reference sequence). V lost 0 bases to trimming and J lost 11 bases, with 13 bases between them. The CDR3 extends over 13 amino acids. CDR3 DNA: TGTGCCAGTAGTATAGAGGGGGGACGCCGGGCTTTCTTT. Its translation is CASSIEGGRRAFF.